The 16 T cell receptor beta chains given below trace back to one sample, sequenced in a study of T cell repertoires in cytomegalovirus infection. A single record per CDR3 protein comes from TCRdb applying MiXCR to the reads. The sample shows hundreds of thousands of distinct CDR3 sequences, roughly 31% of them seen only once. Sample: PBMCs. The origin of the receptors is a human donor in good health (CMV status not recorded). Some clones in this sample may be carry-over from other donors' samples.

This clonotype was counted many times. This chain connects TRBV7-2 to TRBJ2-5, with D maybe TRBD1 (6 bases). V was shortened by 1 base and J by 9 bases, with 18 bases between the two germline ends. The CDR3 runs 15 residues. The germline gives CDR1 SGHTA, CDR2 FQGNSA. The CDR3 here is CASSLGLGHKGAQYF. Here the CDR3 DNA reads TGTGCCAGCAGCTTAGGCCTGGGGCACAAGGGGGCCCAGTACTTC. The whole variable domain, remainder taken from reference TRBV7-2 and TRBJ2-5, is GAGVSQSPSNKVTEKGKDVELRCDPISGHTALYWYRQSLGQGLEFLIYFQGNSAPDKSGLPSDRFSAERTGGSVSTLTIQRTQQEDSAVYLCASSLGLGHKGAQYFGPGTRLLVL.

J is TRBJ2-1 and V is TRBV28, with TRBD1 identical over 7 bases. Per germline, CDR1 MDHEN and CDR2 SYDVKM. This CDR3 is 14 amino acids long. J lost 6 bases, V lost 6 bases, and 8 bases had no gene match. CDR3 in amino acids: CASRYRDSLNEQFF. In nucleotides, the CDR3 is TGTGCCAGCAGGTACCGGGACAGCCTCAATGAGCAGTTCTTC.

Note on this clonotype: This could be a read error, since a much larger clone is one nucleotide away. The genes are TRBV12-3 or TRBV12-4 and TRBJ1-5; D is unresolved. V was trimmed by 6 bases and J by 5 bases, leaving 11 bases between them. The CDR3 runs to 13 residues. The CDR3 sequence: CASRPLSHQPQHF. The CDR3 DNA follows: TGTGCCAGCAGGCCCCTTTCTCATCAGCCCCAGCATTTT.

This clonotype was counted many times. The CDR3 region has the DNA TGTGCCAGCAGCTTAGGATCCTTCCCCGGGGAGCTGTTTTTT. Its translation: CASSLGSFPGELFF. V and J are TRBV7-6 and TRBJ2-2; D call uncertain. Germline-derived CDR1 and CDR2 are SGHVS and FNYEAQ. CDR3 length: 14 amino acids. The V and J ends lost 1 base and 6 bases respectively, with 9 bases between them. Supplemented by reference TRBV7-6 and TRBJ2-2, the full variable domain reads GAGVSQSPRYKVTKRGQDVALRCDPISGHVSLYWYRQALGQGPEFLTYFNYEAQQDKSGLPNDRFSAERPEGSISTLTIQRTEQRDSAMYRCASSLGSFPGELFFGEGSRLTVL.

The chain uses TRBV7-9 and TRBJ1-5; 7 bases match TRBD1. Germline V gene sequence: CDR1 SEHNR, CDR2 FQNEAQ (reference sequence). V trimming: 7 bases; J trimming: 7 bases; junction bases outside the gene matches: 10. This CDR3 contains 14 residues. CDR3 protein: CASTATGDGQPQHF. Written as DNA, the CDR3 is TGTGCCAGCACCGCCACAGGGGACGGACAGCCCCAGCATTTT. Together with reference TRBV7-9 and TRBJ1-5, the CDR3 gives the full variable domain: DTGVSQNPRHKITKRGQNVTFRCDPISEHNRLYWYRQTLGQGPEFLTYFQNEAQLEKSRLLSDRFSAERPKGSFSTLEIQRTEQGDSAMYLCASTATGDGQPQHFGDGTRLSIL.

The chain has TRBV12-3 or TRBV12-4 and TRBJ1-6; D not certain. Trimming took 5 bases from V and 8 from J, leaving 13 bases between them. The CDR3 contains 14 residues. CDR3 in amino acids: CASSPPGGDSPLHF. CDR3 DNA: TGTGCCAGCAGTCCCCCGGGCGGGGATTCACCCCTCCACTTT.

The rearrangement uses TRBV5-4 and TRBJ2-3; 11 bases fit TRBD2. V was pared by 0 bases and J by 11 bases, with 14 bases of the junction left unmatched. The CDR3 contains 17 residues. Germline V gives CDR1 SGHNT, CDR2 YYREEE (reference sequence). DNA of the CDR3: TGTGCCAGCAGCTTGGAGGCTAGCGGGGGGCCTCGGAGCGGGCAGTATTTT. The encoded protein is CASSLEASGGPRSGQYF.

This clonotype appeared a few times. This CDR3 reads CASIPQLRARPKGEQNNEQFF. CDR3 sequence (DNA): TGTGCCAGCATCCCGCAGTTGAGGGCCAGACCGAAGGGAGAACAAAACAATGAGCAGTTCTTC. The V and J genes are TRBV6-6 and TRBJ2-1, with a possible D match to TRBD2 (5 bases). This CDR3 contains 21 residues. Germline V gives CDR1 MNHNY, CDR2 SVGAGI (reference sequence). Deletions cut 7 bases from V and 5 bases from J, with 36 bases between.

This clonotype was seen many times. This rearrangement joins TRBV12-3 or TRBV12-4 to TRBJ1-3; D uncertain. CDR3 size: 15 residues. With 5 bases removed from V and 0 bases from J, the gap between germline ends came to 11 bases. The CDR3 loop reads CASSKDGFSGNTIYF. In nucleotides, the CDR3 is TGTGCCAGCAGTAAAGATGGATTCTCTGGAAACACCATATATTTT.

The CDR3 DNA sequence: TGTGCCACCGACGGACTAGCGGGAAGCACAGATACGCAGTATTTT. Its protein product is CATDGLAGSTDTQYF. This chain uses TRBV15 with TRBJ2-3; 12 bases are shared with TRBD2. CDR1 and CDR2 (germline): LNHNV, YYDKDF (reference sequence). This CDR3 comprises 15 residues. Trimming at V came to 8 bases and at J to 0 bases, leaving 3 bases not matched to a gene.

In this sample, this clonotype turned up a few times. The chain has TRBV20-1 and TRBJ1-1; the D gene is possibly TRBD1 (5 bases). The germline gives CDR1 DFQATT, CDR2 SNEGSKA (reference sequence). The CDR3 length is 14 residues. The V gene lost 0 bases and the J gene lost 1 base, with 9 bases spanning the gap. The CDR3 nucleotides are TGCAGTGCTAGAGATAGGCAGGGGAACACTGAAGCTTTCTTT. This translates into CSARDRQGNTEAFF.

The CDR3 sequence: CASSPGTHYEQYF. The CDR3 DNA reads TGCGCCAGCAGCCCCGGGACACACTACGAGCAGTACTTC. The chain combines TRBV5-1 with TRBJ2-7; possibly TRBD1 for D (6 bases). Germline V gene lookup returns CDR1 SGHRS and CDR2 YFSETQ. Trimming took 4 bases from V and 3 from J, leaving 11 bases between them. The CDR3 covers 13 residues.

The V gene is TRBV7-8, the J gene TRBJ2-7, with D uncertain. Germline V lookup: CDR1 SGHVS, CDR2 FQNEAQ. V was pared by 8 bases and J by 3 bases, with 20 bases between. The CDR3 spans 15 residues. CDR3 coding DNA: TGTGCCAGCCCCAGGCCCCTGGACCGAGACTACGAGCAGTACTTC. Amino acids: CASPRPLDRDYEQYF.

CDR3 loop: CASSFFLLGTDTQYF. The CDR3 DNA reads TGTGCCAGCAGCTTCTTTCTTTTGGGCACAGATACGCAGTATTTT. This sequence joins TRBV5-5 and TRBJ2-3; no definite D call. CDR1 and CDR2 from the germline V gene are SGHKS and YYEKEE (reference sequence). This CDR3 is 15 amino acids long. The ends were cut back, 2 bases at V and 1 base at J, with 11 bases in the middle.

This clonotype was found many times. The chain joins TRBV7-2 to TRBJ1-6; tentative D call: TRBD1 (5 bases). This CDR3 is built from 15 residues. Trimming cost V 5 bases and J 7 bases, with 15 bases left between them. Germline assignment: CDR1 SGHTA and CDR2 FQGNSA. The CDR3 region is CASSPLAGQNSPLHF. The CDR3 DNA sequence: TGTGCCAGCAGCCCCCTCGCGGGGCAGAATTCACCCCTCCACTTT.

The V and J genes are TRBV19 and TRBJ1-1, with D maybe TRBD1 (5 bases). The CDR3 runs 15 residues. The V end lost 1 base, the J end lost 7 bases, and 16 bases lay between the germline ends. Germline V gene lookup returns CDR1 LNHDA and CDR2 SQIVND (reference sequence). Here the CDR3 reads CASSIVGQGAREAFF. The CDR3 nucleotides read TGTGCCAGTAGTATAGTCGGGCAGGGCGCCCGTGAAGCTTTCTTT. Drawing the rest from reference TRBV19 and TRBJ1-1, the complete variable domain is DGGITQSPKYLFRKEGQNVTLSCEQNLNHDAMYWYRQDPGQGLRLIYYSQIVNDFQKGDIAEGYSVSREKKESFPLTVTSAQKNPTAFYLCASSIVGQGAREAFFGQGTRLTVV.